This TCR beta chain was sequenced in a study of cytomegalovirus exposure and HLA in healthy donors (TCRdb year 2017). Some background on the complete study: An earlier analysis of approximately 640 of the donors reported approximately 270 Gb of sequence data and 117 million unique TCR beta sequences from about 200 million T cells. An early release that covered some 630 HLA-typed donors contained around 330 gigabases of sequencing data and tens of millions of unique TCR sequences. Of the roughly 400 genotyped donors, less than 85% were placed in the genetic ancestry cluster associated with self-reported Caucasian donors. The study aimed to test whether cataloging public T cell receptors could reveal signatures of past pathogen exposure. The study used immunosequencing to profile the T cell repertoires of approximately 650 subjects and linked those repertoires to cytomegalovirus serostatus. A separate validation cohort of about 110 different subjects was used in addition to the 666-subject first cohort. To predict cytomegalovirus infection status, the study combined high-throughput TCR immunosequencing, statistical association of individual TCRs with disease status, and machine learning. A later analysis re-examined previously published TCR beta repertoires from 610 or so donors and added high-resolution HLA genotyping to investigate patterns of TCR occurrence. In the later analysis, no new phenotypic data were used to find candidate immune exposures; instead, reliance was placed on TCR beta sequences and their occurrence across donors. In an earlier analysis of a few hundred of the donors, high-throughput TCR beta sequencing was used to judge whether each TCR beta V gene segment behaved as functional or pseudogenic. Alongside the repertoire data, information on donor age, sex, ethnicity and CMV serostatus was compiled. A later genetic analysis took genome-wide SNP genotypes for about 60% of the roughly 670 donors and used that subset as a discovery cohort. All discovery cohort repertoires had been generated on a single sequencing platform. Both class I and class II loci were covered by HLA typing, at four-digit resolution. The number of donors typed differed by locus, with 629-630 for A, B, C, DRB1 and DQB1, about 500 for DQA1, approximately 580 for DPA1, and some 440 for DPB1. Roughly five DR-DQ haplotypes were handled as single units for association and clustering because linkage in the cohort was strong. On average, 235,054 unique TCR beta nucleotide sequences were sequenced per donor among fewer than 500 genotyped donors of the cohort, with around 19% of those sequences being non-productive. Broader findings and caveats from the paper: A few of the identified cytomegalovirus-associated TCR beta chains were confirmed in vitro to be specific for cytomegalovirus antigens. The sequencing pipeline was judged likely to have produced a cluster of highly shared sequence variants as a technical artifact. It was suggested by the authors that the approach could potentially be generalized to other disease states and immunological phenotypes. In an earlier analysis of some 540 of the donors, most TCR beta V segments appeared in productive rearrangements about 90% or about 30% of the time, broadly matching IMGT annotations. According to a later analysis, most CMV-associated TCR beta chains appeared to be HLA-restricted, and the HLA associations seemed to be driven largely by CMV exposure. Correlated functional status among segregating V segments might be attributable to linkage disequilibrium, but an unknown experimental factor could not be ruled out. The classifier was reported to diagnose cytomegalovirus status with high specificity and sensitivity in both the original cohort and the validation cohort. The presence/absence analyses assumed that sequencing depth was roughly uniform across donors, and that assumption may not be true. A further reported finding was that TCR beta sequences accurately predicted the HLA-A and HLA-B alleles for most subjects in the first cohort. According to a later analysis, TCR association rates differed among HLA loci, with DRB1 alleles showing the most associated TCRs and HLA-C alleles showing the fewest. In a later analysis, over 15,000 TCR beta sequences were associated with specific HLA alleles at a false discovery rate of 0.05. In this cohort, only TCR beta chains were sequenced, and detectable features were limited by the absence of alpha or paired-chain data. A later analysis found that HLA-associated TCR beta chains were more clonally expanded and had lower generation probabilities than equally common non-associated chains. In the study, around 150 TCR beta chains were listed as associated with cytomegalovirus. Compared with the 666-donor mean, donors in an Asian-associated ancestry cluster had fewer N-insertions in productive TCRs, according to a later genetic analysis. Strong co-occurrence of HLA alleles, especially DR and DQ, made assigning TCR associations to individual alleles difficult. For the cohort, immune exposure information was limited to CMV serostatus. Roughly 17 rarely observed V segments, including chromosome 9 orphons, were excluded from the earlier analysis of about 610 of the donors because counts were too low. In a later analysis, several top co-occurrence clusters were reported to appear linked to parvovirus B19, influenza, CMV and Epstein-Barr virus. Some IMGT-functional V segments, including TRBV6-2 and TRBV6-3, could not be distinguished by the 87-base-pair reads and were therefore excluded. In a later genetic analysis, a missense DCLRE1C variant was associated with V-gene and J-gene trimming of TCR beta chains, and the association was replicated in an independent cohort. HLA typing was unavailable for some donors at each locus, so association tests used only the typed subset. While some public TCRs were present in many individuals, most TCR sequences turned up only very rarely across donors.

In total, roughly 670 healthy bone marrow donors made up the cohort. At the time of sampling, every cohort member was nominally healthy, though immune exposures that went unrecorded were likely present. CMV serostatus was positive for more than 250 and negative for about half of the roughly 670 cohort members, and was not recorded for this donor. Every donor gave a peripheral blood sample, and the peripheral blood mononuclear cells from that sample were used for TCR beta sequencing. Genomic DNA extraction from the blood cell samples was performed with the Qiagen DNeasy Blood Extraction Kit. Per the germline V gene, MNHNS is the CDR1 and SASEGT is the CDR2. Trimming removed 3 bases from V and 3 bases from J, leaving 12 bases between the germline ends. From the cysteine up to the phenylalanine, the CDR3 has a length of 14 residues. The only DNA kept is the CDR3, 42 bases in frame from the first base.

Remarks on this clone: Its binding antigen is unknown. No clone much larger than this one lies a single base away; base qualities are absent.

The library was produced with the immunoSEQ multiplex PCR assay. For the multiplex PCR, a mixture combining 60 forward primers for TCR Vbeta segments and 13 reverse primers for TCR Jbeta segments was used. Amplification of the CDR3 region of rearranged TCR beta genes was performed with a multiplex PCR assay on genomic DNA. The amplified TCR beta libraries were sequenced on the Illumina HiSeq System as 87-base-pair reads. On the study's bioinformatics: In a later analysis, 80 million or so unique TCR beta chains were counted across the roughly 670 repertoires, and about 10 million of these chains were shared by at least two donors. To remove PCR and sequencing errors, raw reads were error-corrected and collapsed into unique sequences using a nearest-neighbor algorithm that merged closely related sequences. Alignment of CDR3 sequences to IMGT reference sequences was used to assign V, D and J gene segments. For a sequence to be retained, a match of at least six nucleotides to both a V gene segment and a J gene segment was required. Rearrangements were called productive when the CDR3 lacked stop codons and stayed in frame with V and J; all others were non-productive. Following IMGT convention, CDR3 was defined as the stretch from the second conserved V-encoded cysteine to the conserved J-encoded phenylalanine. In an earlier analysis of 550 to 650 of the donors, sequences lacking an unambiguous match to a single V gene segment were excluded. An earlier analysis of 587 of the donors called V segments functional above 56.7% productive rearrangements and segregating when the between-donor standard deviation exceeded 5%. To diagnose cytomegalovirus status from the catalog of TCR beta chain sequences, a statistical classification framework was built. V and J gene assignment, in a later analysis, came from comparing TCR nucleotide sequences with IMGT/GENE-DB human TR gene sequences. Using the TCRdist pipeline, a later analysis assigned CDR3 sequences along with most-parsimonious VDJ recombination scenarios. A later analysis defined each TCR beta chain by its CDR3 amino acid sequence plus V-gene family, and excluded reads lacking a unique V-gene family. As a way to deal with suspected cross-contamination and a sequencing artifact, a later analysis dropped hundreds of nucleotide sequences that were highly shared and had low generation probability. In a later analysis, a clonal expansion index was calculated for each public chain from normalized within-repertoire ranks of inferred template counts. Generation probabilities in a later analysis came from a VDJ recombination model fitted to out-of-frame rearrangements, and those results were checked against IGoR. In a later analysis, hypergeometric tests were used to score TCR-TCR, TCR-HLA and TCR-CMV co-occurrence, with a repertoire-size bias correction applied to TCR pairs. False discovery rates were estimated in a later analysis by permuting HLA or CMV assignments 20 times. A later analysis grouped co-occurring TCRs with DBSCAN, adding TCRdist sequence similarity when clustering within HLA-allele-positive subsets. Repertoires with fewer than 30,000 or more than 120,000 public chains were left out of co-occurrence clustering, as were about 5 repertoires with anomalous nucleotide sharing. Not all clones reach the TCRdb copy of this immuneACCESS table, which keeps in-frame sequences only. Checked studies attribute under half of the gap to unresolved V genes and leave the rest unexplained. Clone size and the V and J calls come from that table; the DNA yielded D and trimming. Recorded for this sample are over 130,000 clones; 70% to 80% of them occurred a single time. 3.5% of the sample is in the top ten clones.

The specimen was PBMCs. The receptor was derived from a human donor in good health. The chain is assembled from TRBV6-1 and TRBJ2-7; TRBD1 is possibly the D segment (5 matching bases). Here is the DNA: TGTGCCAGCAGTGATCAGGGAATGTTCTACGAGCAGTACTTC. The resulting protein is CASSDQGMFYEQYF.